The clone carrying this T cell receptor (beta chain) was seen repeatedly, ten times or more. There were TCR beta CDR3 regions amplified from RNA transcripts. The HTBI primer set served for first-round RT-PCR of the TCR CDR3. TCRdb recomputed calls from the multiplex PCR reads with MiXCR, one row per CDR3 protein. Of some 530,000 distinct CDR3 sequences in the sample, 20% to 25% are singletons; the top ten hold around 54%. This sample was taken from a study of T cells in Graves' hyperthyroidism and ophthalmopathy. The CDR3 covers 14 residues. The trim removed 5 bases at V and 6 bases at J, leaving 9 bases unmatched. Germline V lookup: CDR1 LGHDT, CDR2 YNNKEL (reference sequence).

The gene calls are TRBV3-1 and TRBJ2-7; 8 positions agree with TRBD1. This sequence originates from a woman aged 70-85 years with Graves' ophthalmopathy. Sequences were obtained from blood. The CDR3 region is CASSKRTGLGEQYF. CDR3 bases: TGTGCCAGCAGCAAGAGGACAGGGTTAGGCGAGCAGTACTTC.